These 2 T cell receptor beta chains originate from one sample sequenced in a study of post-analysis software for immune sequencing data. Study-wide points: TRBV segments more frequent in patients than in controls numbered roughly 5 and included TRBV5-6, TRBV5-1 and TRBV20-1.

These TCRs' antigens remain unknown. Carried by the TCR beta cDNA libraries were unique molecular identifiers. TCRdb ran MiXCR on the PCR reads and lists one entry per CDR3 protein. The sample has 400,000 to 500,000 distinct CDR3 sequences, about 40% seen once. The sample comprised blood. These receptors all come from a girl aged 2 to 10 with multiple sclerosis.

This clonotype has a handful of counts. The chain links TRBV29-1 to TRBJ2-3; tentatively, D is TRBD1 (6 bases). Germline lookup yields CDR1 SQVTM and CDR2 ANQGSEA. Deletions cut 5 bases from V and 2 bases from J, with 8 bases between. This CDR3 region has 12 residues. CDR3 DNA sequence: TGCAGCGTTAGGGACAACACAGATACGCAGTATTTT. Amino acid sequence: CSVRDNTDTQYF.

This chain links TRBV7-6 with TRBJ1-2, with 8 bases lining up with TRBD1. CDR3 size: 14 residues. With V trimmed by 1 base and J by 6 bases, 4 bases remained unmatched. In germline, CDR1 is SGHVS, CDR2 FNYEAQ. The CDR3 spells CASSLGTGYNGYTF. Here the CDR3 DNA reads TGTGCCAGCAGCTTAGGGACAGGGTATAATGGCTACACCTTC.